These T cell receptor beta chains were read from a single sample in a study of regulatory T cells in long-lasting Graves disease. MiXCR, run by TCRdb on the multiplex PCR reads, gives a single entry per CDR3 protein. The sample lists a few hundred thousand distinct CDR3 sequences, less than 25% occurring once. This specimen was peripheral blood mononuclear cells (PBMCs), taken when the disease was refractory, from a patient treated with antithyroid drugs. Receptor source: a female donor with Graves disease. The CDR3 runs from the conserved cysteine through the conserved F or W. A D gene is named only where the DNA matches it firmly. Part of the rows lack a size; the others show once, few, many or a class for expanded clones.

TRBD2,TRBV12-3/TRBV12-4,many,TRBJ2-7,TGTGCCAGCAGCGTGTTGTGGGGAGTGAGCGGGAGGGCCTTCAGTCAATACGAGCAGTACTTC,CASSVLWGVSGRAFSQYEQYF
.,TRBV30,.,TRBJ1-4,TGTGCCTGGCATCGTTGGGGTGCGGAAAAACTGCTTTTT,CAWHRWGAEKLLF
.,TRBV4-1,few,TRBJ1-6,TGCGCCAGCAGCCATCCGGGAGTTCCACCCCTCCACTTT,CASSHPGVPPLHF
TRBD1,TRBV2,many,TRBJ1-4,TGTGCCAGCAGTGAGAGGACAGGGGTTTGGGAAAAACTGTTTTTT,CASSERTGVWEKLFF
TRBD1,TRBV19,few,TRBJ1-5,TGTGCCAGTGTGAGGGGGCAGAGCAATCAGCCCCAGCATTTT,CASVRGQSNQPQHF
.,TRBV14,few,TRBJ2-7,TGTGCCAGCAGCCAAGATCGAAGCACCCACGAGCAGTACTTC,CASSQDRSTHEQYF
.,TRBV10-3,few,TRBJ1-2,TGTGCCCTCGGAGATGGCTACACCTTC,CALGDGYTF
TRBD1,TRBV5-6,.,TRBJ2-3,TGTGCCAGCAGCTTGGTGGGACAGGGTCGAGGAGATACGCAGTATTTT,CASSLVGQGRGDTQYF
TRBD1,TRBV30,many,TRBJ1-2,TGTGCCTGGAGTGCCTCGGGACAGATTAACTATGGCTACACCTTC,CAWSASGQINYGYTF
.,TRBV28,many,TRBJ1-5,TGTGCCAGCAGGCTAGGGGGGAAGAATCAGCCCCAGCATTTT,CASRLGGKNQPQHF
.,TRBV24-1,many,TRBJ2-2,TGTGCCACCGGGGACACCAACACCGGGGAGCTGTTTTTT,CATGDTNTGELFF
.,TRBV7-3,many,TRBJ1-1,TGTGCCAGCAGCTTCCCAGGGTCGCCTGAAGCTTTCTTT,CASSFPGSPEAFF
.,TRBV6-1,many,TRBJ2-5,TGTGCCAGCACCAAGCAGGGGACCCAGTACTTC,CASTKQGTQYF
.,TRBV30,few,TRBJ1-5,TGTGCCTGGAGTGTACCGGGGAACGTACAGCCCCAGCATTTT,CAWSVPGNVQPQHF
.,TRBV6-1,many,TRBJ2-7,TGTGCCAGCAGCGACGAGAGCCGAACCTACGAGCAGTACTTC,CASSDESRTYEQYF
.,TRBV20-1,few,TRBJ2-2,TGCAGTGCTAGTCGAGCGGGCTTGGACTCCGGGGAGCTGTTTTTT,CSASRAGLDSGELFF
.,TRBV15,few,TRBJ2-7,TGTGCCACCAGCAGAGATAATGGCTACGAGCAGTACTTC,CATSRDNGYEQYF
.,TRBV4-1,few,TRBJ1-1,TGCGCCAGCAGCCCCCGGGGCCGAGTGGACACTGAAGCTTTCTTT,CASSPRGRVDTEAFF
TRBD2,TRBV2,many,TRBJ2-1,TGTGCCGGGGGACTAGCGGGGTCCTACAATGAGCAGTTCTTC,CAGGLAGSYNEQFF
.,TRBV10-3,.,TRBJ1-2,TGTGCCATCTCTTTAGGCCGTGGTGGCTACACCTTC,CAISLGRGGYTF
.,TRBV7-3,.,TRBJ2-1,TGTGCCAGCAGCCCCACGGGCGATGAGCAGTTCTTC,CASSPTGDEQFF
TRBD2,TRBV12-3/TRBV12-4,many,TRBJ2-7,TGTGCCAGCAGTTTTATTGCGGGAGGGTCCTACGAGCAGTACTTC,CASSFIAGGSYEQYF
TRBD2,TRBV7-2,.,TRBJ2-4,TGTGCCAGCAGCTTCGGGGGACTAGCGGATAATAAAAACATTCAGTACTTC,CASSFGGLADNKNIQYF
TRBD2,TRBV2,many,TRBJ2-6,TGTGCCAGCAGTTCGGGACTAGCGGGAGGAGGAGGGAGCTCTGGGGCCAACGTCCTGACTTTC,CASSSGLAGGGGSSGANVLTF
TRBD1,TRBV5-8,few,TRBJ2-7,TGTGCCAGCGTCAGAAAGGGACAGCTAACCTACGAGCAGTACTTC,CASVRKGQLTYEQYF
TRBD2,TRBV27,.,TRBJ2-7,TGTGCCAGCCGGGGGGGTACTAGACAGGACGAGCAGTACTTC,CASRGGTRQDEQYF
TRBD2,TRBV20-1,.,TRBJ2-7,TGCAGTGTCCCCTCCCCCTGGCTAGCGGGAGTAAAAGAGCAGTACTTC,CSVPSPWLAGVKEQYF
.,TRBV7-3,many,TRBJ2-2,TGTGCCAGCAGCGCCCGCGCCGGGGAGCTGTTTTTT,CASSARAGELFF
.,TRBV6-1,many,TRBJ2-2,TGTGCCAGCGTCGGGAACGGGGAGCTGTTTTTT,CASVGNGELFF
.,TRBV18,.,TRBJ2-1,TGTGCCAGCTCACCACTGACGGGAGACTACAATGAGCAGTTCTTC,CASSPLTGDYNEQFF
TRBD1,TRBV27,few,TRBJ1-4,TGTGCCAGCTGCCCTCCCCCCACAGGGGGCGCCGGCACTAATGAAAAACTGTTTTTT,CASCPPPTGGAGTNEKLFF
.,TRBV30,few,TRBJ1-5,TGTGCCTGGACCATAAGGGGGGGCCTCGGGAATCAGCCCCAGCATTTT,CAWTIRGGLGNQPQHF
.,TRBV29-1,.,TRBJ1-1,TGCAGCGTTCTCCCGGGACCCACTGAAGCTTTCTTT,CSVLPGPTEAFF
TRBD1,TRBV18,few,TRBJ1-1,TGTGCCAGCTCACCACCGAAAGGACAGGGAACTGAAGCTTTCTTT,CASSPPKGQGTEAFF
.,TRBV2,.,TRBJ1-4,TGTGCCAGCAGTGGGATCGGAGAAAAACTGTTTTTT,CASSGIGEKLFF
.,TRBV7-9,.,TRBJ2-6,TGTGCCAGCAGCTTAGCGCTTGGAGGGGCTGGGGCCAACGTCCTGACTTTC,CASSLALGGAGANVLTF
.,TRBV20-1,many,TRBJ1-4,TGCAGTGCTAAGGACAGCGTCGGTTTTGGTGAAAAACTGTTTTTT,CSAKDSVGFGEKLFF
TRBD2,TRBV28,.,TRBJ2-2,TGTGCCAGCAGAAGGGGACTAGCGGACACCGGGGAGCTGTTTTTT,CASRRGLADTGELFF
.,TRBV19,.,TRBJ1-2,TGTGCCAGTAAGACCGAGGAGGGATTGGGCTATGGCTACACCTTC,CASKTEEGLGYGYTF
.,TRBV19,few,TRBJ2-5,TGTGCCAGTAGTATAGGGGGCAACCAAGAGACCCAGTACTTC,CASSIGGNQETQYF